This T cell receptor beta chain was sequenced during a study of T cell responses to AZD1222 COVID-19 vaccine. Clones were read by immunoSEQ multiplex PCR, and TCRdb kept only the in-frame ones, dropping some. Of 200,000 or so clones in the sample, about nine tenths are singletons; the top ten hold 0.99%. Worth noting for this clone: Its antigen remains unidentified.

Study observations and caveats: Reportedly, nearly half the spike-specific TCRs target unmutated variant regions. Spike-spanning, vaccine-associated CD4 TCRs were dominant at 160-218 and 743-854.

Per the germline V gene, CDR1 is SGHNT and CDR2 is YENEEA. The CDR3 has 19 amino acids. V was shortened by 0 bases and J by 7 bases, with 25 bases between the two germline ends. This receptor was obtained from an adult in good health. The rearrangement links TRBV11-3 to TRBJ2-1, with a tentative D call TRBD2 (6 bases). This sample comprised peripheral blood, obtained on day 0 of AZD1222 vaccination. CDR3 region: CASSLDTAVAAPLGNEQFF. In DNA form, the CDR3 reads TGTGCCAGCAGCTTAGATACGGCGGTAGCGGCTCCTCTAGGGAATGAGCAGTTCTTC.